This is a list of T cell receptor beta chains from one sample in a study of blood T cell repertoires in COVID-19. Only in-frame clones appear in the TCRdb table, and some are missing; sequencing was by immunoSEQ multiplex PCR. The profile shows fewer than 450,000 clones, 88% of them singletons. The source material was peripheral blood. These receptors were taken from a woman in her forties or fifties with COVID-19, enrolled during active disease. The CDR3 runs from the conserved cysteine through the conserved F or W. The order of the fields is V gene, D gene, J gene, clone size, CDR3 protein, CDR3 DNA. A D gene is named only where the DNA matches it firmly. Clone size appears in some rows only: once, few, many, or a class for an expanded clone.

v_gene: TRBV29-1; d_gene: .; j_gene: TRBJ1-2; abundance: .; CDR3aa: CSVTGGNGYGYTF; CDR3nt: TGCAGCGTCACTGGGGGGAACGGCTATGGCTACACCTTC
v_gene: TRBV11-2; d_gene: TRBD1; j_gene: TRBJ1-2; abundance: .; CDR3aa: CASSVGQGANYGYTF; CDR3nt: TGTGCCAGCAGCGTGGGACAGGGTGCCAACTATGGCTACACCTTC
v_gene: TRBV10-3; d_gene: .; j_gene: TRBJ2-7; abundance: .; CDR3aa: CAISEKWTAFQDF; CDR3nt: TGTGCCATCAGTGAGAAGTGGACAGCCTTTCAGGACTTC
v_gene: TRBV6-5; d_gene: .; j_gene: TRBJ2-3; abundance: .; CDR3aa: CASSLWGGAATDTQYF; CDR3nt: TGTGCCAGCAGTTTGTGGGGGGGCGCTGCCACAGATACGCAGTATTTT
v_gene: TRBV4-2; d_gene: TRBD2; j_gene: TRBJ2-1; abundance: .; CDR3aa: CASSQTSGGERGEQFF; CDR3nt: TGTGCCAGCAGCCAAACTAGCGGGGGGGAGAGAGGTGAGCAGTTCTTC
v_gene: TRBV6-2/TRBV6-3; d_gene: TRBD2; j_gene: TRBJ2-7; abundance: .; CDR3aa: CASNYRRGGEQYF; CDR3nt: TGTGCCAGCAATTACCGGCGGGGGGGGGAGCAGTACTTC
v_gene: TRBV3-1/TRBV3-2; d_gene: .; j_gene: TRBJ2-3; abundance: .; CDR3aa: CASSPPPGTDTQYF; CDR3nt: TGTGCCAGCAGCCCTCCCCCGGGCACAGATACGCAGTATTTT
v_gene: TRBV5-1; d_gene: .; j_gene: TRBJ1-2; abundance: .; CDR3aa: CASSLTSQGSLGGYTF; CDR3nt: TGCGCCAGCAGCTTAACCTCACAGGGTTCCTTAGGGGGCTACACCTTC
v_gene: TRBV27; d_gene: TRBD1; j_gene: TRBJ2-7; abundance: .; CDR3aa: CASSLKGTGLSYEQYF; CDR3nt: TGTGCCAGCAGTTTAAAAGGGACAGGTCTTTCCTACGAGCAGTACTTC
v_gene: TRBV5-1; d_gene: .; j_gene: TRBJ2-6; abundance: .; CDR3aa: CASSPSRGSGANVLTF; CDR3nt: TGCGCCAGCAGCCCGTCACGCGGTTCTGGGGCCAACGTCCTGACTTTC
v_gene: TRBV5-1; d_gene: .; j_gene: TRBJ1-6; abundance: once; CDR3aa: CASSLAFRDRLSPYNSPLHF; CDR3nt: TGCGCCAGCAGCTTGGCCTTCCGAGACAGACTTAGCCCCTATAATTCACCCCTCCACTTT
v_gene: TRBV10-3; d_gene: TRBD2; j_gene: TRBJ2-7; abundance: .; CDR3aa: CAISYAASGSTYEQYF; CDR3nt: TGTGCCATCAGTTATGCAGCTAGCGGATCAACCTACGAGCAGTACTTC
v_gene: TRBV11-3; d_gene: .; j_gene: TRBJ1-1; abundance: once; CDR3aa: CASRPGALNTEAFF; CDR3nt: TGTGCCAGCAGGCCAGGGGCCCTGAACACTGAAGCTTTCTTT
v_gene: TRBV30; d_gene: TRBD1; j_gene: TRBJ1-5; abundance: few; CDR3aa: CAWSTGGWQPQHF; CDR3nt: TGTGCCTGGAGTACAGGGGGCTGGCAGCCCCAGCATTTT
v_gene: TRBV9; d_gene: TRBD1; j_gene: TRBJ2-6; abundance: .; CDR3aa: CASSPPGTGAGVLTF; CDR3nt: TGTGCCAGCAGCCCACCTGGGACAGGGGCCGGCGTCCTGACTTTC
v_gene: TRBV5-6; d_gene: TRBD1; j_gene: TRBJ1-4; abundance: .; CDR3aa: CASSTWTGYNEKLFF; CDR3nt: TGTGCCAGCAGCACATGGACAGGGTATAATGAAAAACTGTTTTTT
v_gene: TRBV7-9; d_gene: .; j_gene: TRBJ1-2; abundance: .; CDR3aa: CASSLLEGFVGYTF; CDR3nt: TGTGCCAGCAGCCTGTTGGAGGGATTTGTTGGCTACACCTTC
v_gene: TRBV6-5; d_gene: .; j_gene: TRBJ1-2; abundance: .; CDR3aa: CASTGGAVGGYTF; CDR3nt: TGTGCCAGCACGGGGGGCGCGGTCGGCGGCTACACCTTC
v_gene: TRBV19; d_gene: .; j_gene: TRBJ2-7; abundance: .; CDR3aa: CAISEGGDYEQYF; CDR3nt: TGTGCCATCTCCGAAGGGGGGGACTACGAGCAGTACTTC
v_gene: TRBV7-2; d_gene: TRBD1; j_gene: TRBJ1-1; abundance: .; CDR3aa: CASSLGVGTGEKKDTEAFF; CDR3nt: TGTGCCAGCAGCTTAGGGGTGGGGACAGGGGAGAAGAAGGACACTGAAGCTTTCTTT
v_gene: TRBV29-1; d_gene: .; j_gene: TRBJ1-4; abundance: .; CDR3aa: CSARTAYNEKLFF; CDR3nt: TGCAGCGCCCGGACAGCATATAATGAAAAACTGTTTTTT
v_gene: TRBV7-3; d_gene: .; j_gene: TRBJ1-1; abundance: once; CDR3aa: CASSLMGRGRGTEAFF; CDR3nt: TGTGCCAGCAGCTTAATGGGGCGGGGGCGCGGCACTGAAGCTTTCTTT
v_gene: TRBV10-3; d_gene: TRBD1; j_gene: TRBJ1-1; abundance: .; CDR3aa: CAISPGQGGATEAFF; CDR3nt: TGTGCCATCAGCCCGGGACAGGGAGGAGCCACTGAAGCTTTCTTT
v_gene: TRBV5-4; d_gene: .; j_gene: TRBJ1-1; abundance: .; CDR3aa: CASSLGVDSTEAFF; CDR3nt: TGTGCCAGCAGCTTGGGGGTGGACAGCACTGAAGCTTTCTTT
v_gene: TRBV7-8; d_gene: .; j_gene: TRBJ2-7; abundance: .; CDR3aa: CASSRVGREKDEQYF; CDR3nt: TGTGCCAGCAGTCGCGTCGGCAGGGAAAAAGACGAGCAGTACTTC
v_gene: TRBV4-1; d_gene: TRBD2; j_gene: TRBJ2-2; abundance: .; CDR3aa: CASSQDLSRIAGPGTGELFF; CDR3nt: TGCGCCAGCAGCCAAGATCTGAGTAGAATAGCGGGGCCAGGGACCGGGGAGCTGTTTTTT
v_gene: TRBV27; d_gene: TRBD1; j_gene: TRBJ1-6; abundance: .; CDR3aa: CASSWDRVDSPLHF; CDR3nt: TGTGCCAGCAGTTGGGACAGGGTGGATTCACCCCTCCACTTT
v_gene: TRBV12-3/TRBV12-4; d_gene: TRBD1; j_gene: TRBJ1-4; abundance: .; CDR3aa: CASQQGAEKLFF; CDR3nt: TGTGCCAGCCAACAGGGGGCAGAAAAACTGTTTTTT
v_gene: TRBV28; d_gene: TRBD1; j_gene: TRBJ1-2; abundance: .; CDR3aa: CASSLGGTGTYGYTF; CDR3nt: TGTGCCAGCAGTTTGGGAGGGACAGGGACCTATGGCTACACCTTC
v_gene: TRBV6-6; d_gene: TRBD1; j_gene: TRBJ1-1; abundance: .; CDR3aa: CASSSPGQSNTEAFF; CDR3nt: TGTGCCAGCAGCTCCCCGGGACAGAGTAACACTGAAGCTTTCTTT
v_gene: TRBV6-1; d_gene: TRBD2; j_gene: TRBJ2-1; abundance: .; CDR3aa: CASSEMVGLAGGASYNEQFF; CDR3nt: TGTGCCAGCAGTGAAATGGTAGGGCTAGCGGGGGGAGCTTCCTACAATGAGCAGTTCTTC
v_gene: TRBV6-6; d_gene: .; j_gene: TRBJ1-5; abundance: .; CDR3aa: CASSSGGKSQPQHF; CDR3nt: TGTGCCAGCAGCTCCGGGGGGAAAAGTCAGCCCCAGCATTTT
v_gene: TRBV19; d_gene: .; j_gene: TRBJ1-1; abundance: .; CDR3aa: CASSTGAEAFF; CDR3nt: TGTGCCAGTAGCACAGGAGCTGAAGCTTTCTTT
v_gene: TRBV18; d_gene: TRBD1; j_gene: TRBJ1-1; abundance: once; CDR3aa: CASSSQGAEGTEAFF; CDR3nt: TGTGCCAGCTCATCACAGGGGGCAGAGGGCACTGAAGCTTTCTTT
v_gene: TRBV19; d_gene: .; j_gene: TRBJ1-1; abundance: .; CDR3aa: CASRGDTLGGAFF; CDR3nt: TGTGCCAGTAGGGGGGACACCCTTGGCGGAGCTTTCTTT
v_gene: TRBV28; d_gene: .; j_gene: TRBJ1-5; abundance: .; CDR3aa: CASSFGQPQHF; CDR3nt: TGTGCCAGCAGTTTCGGTCAGCCCCAGCATTTT
v_gene: TRBV28; d_gene: TRBD1; j_gene: TRBJ1-5; abundance: .; CDR3aa: CASSSLRQGYQPQHF; CDR3nt: TGTGCCAGCAGTTCTCTCCGACAGGGATATCAGCCCCAGCATTTT
v_gene: TRBV19; d_gene: TRBD1; j_gene: TRBJ1-2; abundance: .; CDR3aa: CASRGTGGGYTF; CDR3nt: TGTGCCAGTAGAGGGACAGGGGGTGGCTACACCTTC
v_gene: TRBV2; d_gene: TRBD1; j_gene: TRBJ1-2; abundance: .; CDR3aa: CASPGTDLFTNYGYTF; CDR3nt: TGTGCCAGTCCCGGGACAGACCTCTTTACTAACTATGGCTACACCTTC
v_gene: TRBV14; d_gene: TRBD2; j_gene: TRBJ2-1; abundance: few; CDR3aa: CASGLAGGMDNEQFF; CDR3nt: TGTGCCAGCGGCCTAGCGGGGGGTATGGACAATGAGCAGTTCTTC
v_gene: TRBV27; d_gene: .; j_gene: TRBJ2-4; abundance: .; CDR3aa: CASSSRFSENIQYF; CDR3nt: TGTGCCAGCAGTTCCCGTTTCAGCGAAAACATTCAGTACTTC
v_gene: TRBV29-1; d_gene: .; j_gene: TRBJ1-3; abundance: .; CDR3aa: CSVEDQGRNTIYF; CDR3nt: TGCAGCGTTGAAGATCAGGGCCGAAACACCATATATTTT
v_gene: TRBV7-6; d_gene: .; j_gene: TRBJ2-1; abundance: .; CDR3aa: CASSPQRSPSYNEQFF; CDR3nt: TGTGCCAGCAGCCCCCAGAGGTCCCCCTCGTACAATGAGCAGTTCTTC
v_gene: TRBV14; d_gene: .; j_gene: TRBJ2-7; abundance: .; CDR3aa: CASSQDPAPGVGEQYF; CDR3nt: TGTGCCAGCAGCCAAGACCCCGCCCCGGGAGTCGGCGAGCAGTACTTC
v_gene: TRBV6-5; d_gene: .; j_gene: TRBJ1-1; abundance: .; CDR3aa: CASSYSQVSTEAFF; CDR3nt: TGTGCCAGCAGTTACTCTCAGGTTAGCACTGAAGCTTTCTTT
v_gene: TRBV9; d_gene: TRBD1; j_gene: TRBJ1-1; abundance: few; CDR3aa: CASSPPGQITEAFF; CDR3nt: TGTGCCAGCAGCCCTCCGGGACAGATCACTGAAGCTTTCTTT
v_gene: TRBV5-4; d_gene: .; j_gene: TRBJ2-3; abundance: .; CDR3aa: CASSLSGITDTQYF; CDR3nt: TGTGCCAGCAGCTTGTCAGGCATCACAGATACGCAGTATTTT
v_gene: TRBV7-8; d_gene: TRBD1; j_gene: TRBJ1-1; abundance: .; CDR3aa: CASSPVQAGTEWAFF; CDR3nt: TGTGCCAGCAGCCCTGTCCAAGCCGGGACAGAGTGGGCTTTCTTT
v_gene: TRBV6-5; d_gene: .; j_gene: TRBJ1-2; abundance: .; CDR3aa: CASSYSGEGGYTF; CDR3nt: TGTGCCAGCAGTTACTCAGGGGAGGGTGGCTACACCTTC
v_gene: TRBV6-5; d_gene: .; j_gene: TRBJ1-1; abundance: .; CDR3aa: CASSFRGTEAFF; CDR3nt: TGTGCCAGCAGTTTCAGGGGTACTGAAGCTTTCTTT
v_gene: TRBV15; d_gene: .; j_gene: TRBJ2-4; abundance: .; CDR3aa: CATSRGQENIQYF; CDR3nt: TGTGCCACCAGCAGAGGGCAGGAAAACATTCAGTACTTC
v_gene: TRBV5-5; d_gene: .; j_gene: TRBJ2-6; abundance: .; CDR3aa: CASSSARTGNSGANVLTF; CDR3nt: TGTGCCAGCAGCTCCGCCAGAACAGGCAACTCTGGGGCCAACGTCCTGACTTTC
v_gene: TRBV19; d_gene: .; j_gene: TRBJ2-7; abundance: .; CDR3aa: CASRLAGEQYF; CDR3nt: TGTGCCAGTAGATTGGCGGGCGAGCAGTACTTC
v_gene: TRBV29-1; d_gene: .; j_gene: TRBJ2-5; abundance: .; CDR3aa: CSVKKVGQGKETQYF; CDR3nt: TGCAGCGTTAAAAAGGTCGGACAAGGCAAAGAGACCCAGTACTTC
v_gene: TRBV5-1; d_gene: .; j_gene: TRBJ1-2; abundance: .; CDR3aa: CASSLGTVSGYTF; CDR3nt: TGCGCCAGCAGCTTGGGGACAGTCTCTGGCTACACCTTC
v_gene: TRBV6-5; d_gene: TRBD2; j_gene: TRBJ2-7; abundance: .; CDR3aa: CASGGGTSYEQYF; CDR3nt: TGTGCCAGCGGGGGGGGGACCTCCTACGAGCAGTACTTC
v_gene: TRBV2; d_gene: .; j_gene: TRBJ1-4; abundance: .; CDR3aa: CASSEEGGVYEKLFF; CDR3nt: TGTGCCAGCAGCGAGGAGGGTGGGGTGTATGAAAAACTGTTTTTT
v_gene: TRBV6-6; d_gene: TRBD1; j_gene: TRBJ1-1; abundance: .; CDR3aa: CASSNGQGRVNTEAFF; CDR3nt: TGTGCCAGCAGTAATGGACAGGGTCGGGTAAACACTGAAGCTTTCTTT
v_gene: TRBV3-1/TRBV3-2; d_gene: TRBD1; j_gene: TRBJ1-2; abundance: .; CDR3aa: CASSQLAGQGPGYTF; CDR3nt: TGTGCCAGCAGCCAATTGGCGGGACAGGGCCCTGGCTACACCTTC
v_gene: TRBV2; d_gene: TRBD1; j_gene: TRBJ1-5; abundance: few; CDR3aa: CASSAGQGVYQPQHF; CDR3nt: TGTGCCAGCAGTGCTGGTCAGGGGGTCTATCAGCCCCAGCATTTT